Here is one T cell receptor beta chain with its context. Germline V gene lookup returns CDR1 LNHDA and CDR2 SQIVND (reference sequence). The V end lost 6 bases, the J end lost 4 bases, and 12 bases lay between the germline ends. This CDR3 is 13 amino acids long. These data come from a study of neoadjuvant anti-PD-1 for oral cavity cancer. Sequenced by immunoSEQ multiplex PCR; TCRdb stores in-frame clones only, minus some. The sample lists over 6,500 clones; around 75% were seen once. This chain connects TRBV19 to TRBJ1-2; D is unresolved. The input for sequencing was PBMCs, taken before nivolumab (anti-PD-1) treatment. This TCR came from a person aged 40 to 85 with oral cavity squamous cell carcinoma. The CDR3 loop reads CASSPHTGYGYTF. The DNA of the CDR3 is TGTGCCAGTAGCCCTCACACTGGCTATGGCTACACCTTC.